The 6 T cell receptor beta chains below come from one sample, sequenced in a study of T cell responses to AZD1222 COVID-19 vaccine (TCRdb year 2021). The time point tag for this specimen amounts to: baseline before first vaccination. Libraries were made using the immunoSEQ multiplex PCR assay. This immuneACCESS table, as held by TCRdb, lists in-frame sequences with V and J called but not all clones. Of the missing ones, under half trace to an unresolved V gene in checked studies; the others have no known cause. Across this sample there are more than 85,000 clones, with about four fifths seen only once. Roughly 4.8% of the sample is in the top ten clones. This sample comprised peripheral blood, obtained on day 0 of AZD1222 vaccination. These receptors came from an adult in good health.

The chain uses TRBV27 and TRBJ2-1; tentatively, D is TRBD1 (6 bases). The CDR3 has 16 amino acids. The germline V gene encodes CDR1 MNHEY and CDR2 SMNVEV (reference sequence). V dropped 3 bases and J dropped 8 bases, with 20 bases sitting between them. DNA of the CDR3: TGTGCCAGCAGTTTGAGGGGGACGGGTAGCTTCCATGAGCAGTTCTTC. This codes for CASSLRGTGSFHEQFF.

The chain combines TRBV28 with TRBJ1-5, with 7 bases that match TRBD1. Trimming at V came to 6 bases and at J to 6 bases, leaving 11 bases not matched to a gene. Looked up from germline, CDR1 is MDHEN and CDR2 is SYDVKM. This CDR3 has 15 amino acids. The CDR3 nucleotides read TGTGCCAGCAGGCCCCCGACAGGGTTTGGTCAGCCCCAGCATTTT. This encodes CASRPPTGFGQPQHF.

This clone is a singleton in its sample. This chain joins TRBV7-2 and TRBJ2-3, with D perhaps TRBD1 or TRBD2 (5 bases each). The CDR3 loop spans 13 amino acids. Germline CDR1 and CDR2: SGHTA and FQGNSA. The germline V and J ends were trimmed by 5 bases and 7 bases, with 13 bases remaining between them. CDR3 region: CASSGDSGHTQYF. The CDR3 DNA follows: TGTGCCAGCAGCGGAGACAGCGGCCATACGCAGTATTTT.

The rearrangement links TRBV28 to TRBJ2-4; TRBD1 matches 8 bases. CDR3 length equals 14 residues. Per germline, CDR1 MDHEN and CDR2 SYDVKM. V shed 10 bases and J 5 bases; nucleotides not matched to a gene: 10. The CDR3 DNA is TGTGCCACCCAGGGCAGGGGGCGTCAAAACATTCAGTACTTC. The encoded protein is CATQGRGRQNIQYF.

This chain links TRBV11-2 with TRBJ2-3; D is uncertain. Between the trimmed V and J ends, which lost 6 bases and 1 base, there was a span of 14 bases. From germline, CDR1 is SGHAT and CDR2 FQNNGV. This CDR3 spans 15 amino acids. The CDR3 protein is CASRPLLLGTDTQYF. Written as DNA, the CDR3 is TGTGCCAGCAGGCCACTCCTATTGGGCACAGATACGCAGTATTTT.

The sample holds a few counts of this clone. This chain uses TRBV24-1 with TRBJ1-1, with 7 nucleotides matching TRBD1. This CDR3 has 17 amino acids. Germline CDR1 KGHDR, CDR2 SFDVKD. The V and J ends lost 9 bases and 0 bases, in that order; junction bases with no gene match: 15. The CDR3, as DNA: TGTGCCACCTTTGTTCCAGGGGGGGTTCGCATGAACACTGAAGCTTTCTTT. Its protein product is CATFVPGGVRMNTEAFF.